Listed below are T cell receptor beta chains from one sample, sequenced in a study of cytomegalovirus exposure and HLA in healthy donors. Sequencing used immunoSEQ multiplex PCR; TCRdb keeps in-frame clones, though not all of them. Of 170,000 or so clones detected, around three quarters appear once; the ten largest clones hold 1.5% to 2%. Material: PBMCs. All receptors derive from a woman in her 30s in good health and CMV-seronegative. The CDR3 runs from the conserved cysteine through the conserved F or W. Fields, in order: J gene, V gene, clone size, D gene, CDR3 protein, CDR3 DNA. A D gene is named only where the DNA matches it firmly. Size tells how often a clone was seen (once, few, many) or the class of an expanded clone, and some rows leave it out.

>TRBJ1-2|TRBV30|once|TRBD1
CAWSPLGTATRVYGYTF
TGTGCCTGGAGCCCCCTTGGGACAGCCACTCGAGTCTATGGCTACACCTTC
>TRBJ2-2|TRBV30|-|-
CAWSARGRFRRSTGELFF
TGTGCCTGGAGTGCGCGCGGCAGGTTTCGGAGGAGCACCGGGGAGCTGTTTTTT
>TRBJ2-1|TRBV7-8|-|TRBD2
CASRTSYNEQFF
TGTGCCAGTAGGACTAGTTACAATGAGCAGTTCTTC
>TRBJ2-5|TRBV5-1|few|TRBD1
CASSRTGTGEETQYF
TGCGCCAGCAGCAGAACCGGGACAGGGGAAGAGACCCAGTACTTC
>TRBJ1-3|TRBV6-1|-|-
CASSDGQSGNTIYF
TGTGCCAGCAGTGACGGACAGTCTGGAAACACCATATATTTT
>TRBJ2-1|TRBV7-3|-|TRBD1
CASSSTGGNEQFF
TGTGCCAGCAGCTCGACAGGGGGAAATGAGCAGTTCTTC
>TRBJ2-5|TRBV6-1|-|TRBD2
CASSEALLAGGQETQYF
TGTGCCAGCAGTGAAGCCTTGTTAGCGGGAGGGCAAGAGACCCAGTACTTC
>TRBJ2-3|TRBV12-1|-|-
CASRQGLALGNTQYF
TGTGCCAGCAGACAGGGACTAGCGTTGGGAAATACGCAGTATTTT
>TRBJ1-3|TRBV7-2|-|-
CASSLALSGNTIYF
TGTGCCAGCAGCTTAGCCCTCTCTGGAAACACCATATATTTT
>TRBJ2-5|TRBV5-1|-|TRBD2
CASSLGTSGSGGVETQYF
TGCGCCAGCAGCTTGGGAACTAGCGGATCCGGGGGAGTGGAGACCCAGTACTTC
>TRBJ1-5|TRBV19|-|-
CASRARLILNQPQHF
TGTGCCAGTAGGGCCCGATTGATACTAAATCAGCCCCAGCATTTT
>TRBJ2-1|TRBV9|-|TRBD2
CASSVAGTSGGNEQFF
TGTGCCAGCAGCGTAGCGGGGACTAGCGGGGGTAATGAGCAGTTCTTC
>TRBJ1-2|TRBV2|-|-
CASSEEVQRGYGYTF
TGTGCCAGCAGTGAAGAGGTGCAGCGGGGCTATGGCTACACCTTC
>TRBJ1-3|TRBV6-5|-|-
CASSSYYRDSGNTIYF
TGTGCCAGCAGTTCCTACTACAGGGACTCTGGAAACACCATATATTTT
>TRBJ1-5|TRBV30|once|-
CAWSTGYGWGEQPQHF
TGTGCCTGGAGTACTGGATACGGTTGGGGGGAGCAGCCCCAGCATTTT
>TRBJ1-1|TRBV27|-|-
CASSLFSRDFQLMNTEAFF
TGTGCCAGCAGTTTATTTTCAAGGGACTTTCAACTTATGAACACTGAAGCTTTCTTT
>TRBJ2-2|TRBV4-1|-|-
CASSPQPRQSGAGSKLFF
TGCGCCAGCAGCCCTCAGCCCAGACAGTCCGGAGCCGGGTCGAAGCTGTTTTTT
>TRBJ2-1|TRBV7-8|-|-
CASSSWDSGFEQFF
TGTGCCAGCAGCTCCTGGGATTCGGGATTCGAGCAGTTCTTC
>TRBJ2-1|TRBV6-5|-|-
CASSRGVNEQFF
TGTGCCAGCAGTCGGGGTGTGAATGAGCAGTTCTTC
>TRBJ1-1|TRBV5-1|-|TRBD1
CASSPGQGNTEAFF
TGCGCCAGCAGCCCGGGACAGGGTAACACTGAAGCTTTCTTT
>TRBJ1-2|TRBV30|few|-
CAWTRGVGYGYTF
TGTGCCTGGACCCGAGGTGTTGGGTATGGCTACACCTTC
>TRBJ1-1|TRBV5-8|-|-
CASRPRAGRGNTEAFF
TGTGCCAGCAGACCAAGGGCCGGCAGGGGGAACACTGAAGCTTTCTTT
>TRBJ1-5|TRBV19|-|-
CASSASYSNQPQHF
TGTGCCAGTAGTGCGAGTTATAGCAATCAGCCCCAGCATTTT
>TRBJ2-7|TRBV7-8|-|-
CASSLGGKGGGYEQYF
TGTGCCAGCAGCTTAGGGGGTAAAGGCGGAGGCTACGAGCAGTACTTC
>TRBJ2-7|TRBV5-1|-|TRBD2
CASSWTSGEVYYEQYF
TGCGCCAGCAGCTGGACTAGCGGAGAAGTCTACTACGAGCAGTACTTC
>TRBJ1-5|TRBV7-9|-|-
CASSLAPSVQPQHF
TGTGCCAGCAGCTTAGCGCCCAGTGTTCAGCCCCAGCATTTT
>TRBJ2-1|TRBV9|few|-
CASSPRGESYNEQFF
TGTGCCAGCAGCCCCCGCGGGGAATCCTACAATGAGCAGTTCTTC
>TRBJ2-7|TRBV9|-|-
CASSVNPDSYEQYF
TGTGCCAGCAGCGTAAATCCAGACTCCTACGAGCAGTACTTC
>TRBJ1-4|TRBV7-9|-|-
CASGTEVGTNEKLFF
TGTGCCAGCGGAACGGAGGTTGGGACTAATGAAAAACTGTTTTTT
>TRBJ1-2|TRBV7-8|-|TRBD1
CASSLRPGQAYGYTF
TGTGCCAGCAGCTTGCGTCCGGGACAGGCATATGGCTACACCTTC
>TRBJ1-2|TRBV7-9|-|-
CASSLEVVIDGYTF
TGTGCCAGCAGCTTAGAAGTAGTAATTGATGGCTACACCTTC
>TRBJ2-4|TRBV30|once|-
CAWSVIANYAKNIQYF
TGTGCCTGGAGTGTAATAGCGAATTACGCCAAAAACATTCAGTACTTC
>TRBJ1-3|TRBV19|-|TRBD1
CASSSPPDRDGNTIYF
TGTGCCAGTAGTAGCCCCCCCGACAGGGATGGAAACACCATATATTTT
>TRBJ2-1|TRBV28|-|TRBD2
CASSLTLTTSGRPYNEQFF
TGTGCCAGCAGTTTAACCTTGACTACTAGCGGGAGACCCTACAATGAGCAGTTCTTC
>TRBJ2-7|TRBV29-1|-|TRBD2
CSVEGLLAGGPEQYF
TGCAGCGTTGAAGGTCTGCTAGCGGGAGGTCCCGAGCAGTACTTC
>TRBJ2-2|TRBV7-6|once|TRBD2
CASSFTPAGGNTGELFF
TGTGCCAGCAGCTTTACCCCAGCGGGAGGGAATACCGGGGAGCTGTTTTTT
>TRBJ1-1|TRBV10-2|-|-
CASSGGGNTEAFF
TGCGCCAGCAGTGGGGGGGGGAACACTGAAGCTTTCTTT
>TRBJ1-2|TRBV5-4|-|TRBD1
CASSGWDSLYGYTF
TGTGCCAGCAGCGGTTGGGACAGTCTCTATGGCTACACCTTC
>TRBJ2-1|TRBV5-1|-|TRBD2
CASSLDPAGGQKFF
TGCGCCAGCAGCTTGGATCCAGCGGGGGGGCAAAAGTTCTTC
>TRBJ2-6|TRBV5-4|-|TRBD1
CASSFGQGISGANVLTF
TGTGCCAGCAGCTTCGGACAGGGCATCTCTGGGGCCAACGTCCTGACTTTC
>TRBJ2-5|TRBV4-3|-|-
CASSQDTSRATQYF
TGCGCCAGCAGCCAAGACACTAGCAGGGCGACCCAGTACTTC
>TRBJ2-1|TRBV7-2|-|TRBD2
CASSPDREGRDNEQFF
TGTGCCAGCAGCCCAGACCGGGAGGGCCGTGACAATGAGCAGTTCTTC
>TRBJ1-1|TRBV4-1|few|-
CASSQESSLADNTEAFF
TGCGCCAGCAGCCAAGAATCGTCGCTAGCCGACAACACTGAAGCTTTCTTT
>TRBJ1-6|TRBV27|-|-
CASSLQGTGNSPLHF
TGTGCCAGCAGTTTACAGGGGACGGGGAATTCACCCCTCCACTTT
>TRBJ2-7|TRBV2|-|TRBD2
CASTLLAGTYEQYF
TGTGCCAGCACGCTTCTAGCGGGTACCTACGAGCAGTACTTC
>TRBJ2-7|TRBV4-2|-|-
CASSPRRGQNYEQYF
TGTGCCAGCAGCCCGCGCAGGGGCCAAAACTACGAGCAGTACTTC